This T cell receptor beta chain came from a study of spatial heterogeneity in lung cancer. Study background: Detection consistently captured more beta-chain sequences than alpha-chain sequences.

This clonotype was detected ten times or more. The time point was: sample taken at primary tumor resection. Unsorted whole RNA samples from tumor, nontumor lung or frozen PBMC were sequenced. Via MiXCR, TCRdb re-called the 5' RACE reads, giving one row per CDR3 protein. This table holds about 39,000 distinct CDR3 sequences, approximately 3.1% found once. In germline, CDR1 is SGHTA, CDR2 FQGNSA. V was trimmed by 1 base and J by 0 bases, leaving 11 bases between them. The CDR3 consists of 16 residues. The TCR was taken from a male donor with early-stage non-small cell lung cancer. The sample consisted of normal lung tissue next to the tumor, taken at surgery. The J gene is TRBJ2-3, the V gene TRBV7-2; D remains ambiguous. The CDR3 sequence: CASSLGTGSSTDTQYF. The CDR3 bases are TGTGCCAGCAGCTTAGGCACGGGCTCTAGCACAGATACGCAGTATTTT.